This TCR beta chain was obtained from a study of regulatory T cells in long-lasting Graves disease. General study results and limits: The study examined only peripheral blood, not thyroid tissue. A limited number of samples was an acknowledged limitation. TRBV28, TRBJ1-2 and TRBJ2-5 emerged as the favored segments in persistent disease.

The CDR3 consists of 16 residues. Per the germline V gene, CDR1 is KGHDR and CDR2 is SFDVKD. With 7 bases removed from V and 1 base from J, the gap between germline ends came to 18 bases. Stated time point: persistent/refractory GD, antithyroid drugs over 5 years with positive TRAb. PBMC RNA served as the TCR library source. With respect to this clonotype: As yet, its antigen is unknown.

HTBI primers from iRepertoire and Arm-PCR of CDR3 regions yielded the TCR beta libraries. Using its own MiXCR run on the multiplex PCR reads, TCRdb lists one record per CDR3 protein. The sample carries a few hundred thousand distinct CDR3 sequences, 20% to 30% recorded once. The sequence derives from a female donor with Graves disease. This specimen was peripheral blood mononuclear cells (PBMCs), taken when the disease was refractory, from a patient treated with antithyroid drugs. V and J are TRBV24-1 and TRBJ1-1; D possibly corresponds to TRBD1 (5 bases). The CDR3 here is CATRTSGLSENTEAFF. CDR3 DNA sequence: TGTGCCACCAGGACTTCGGGACTATCTGAGAACACTGAAGCTTTCTTT.